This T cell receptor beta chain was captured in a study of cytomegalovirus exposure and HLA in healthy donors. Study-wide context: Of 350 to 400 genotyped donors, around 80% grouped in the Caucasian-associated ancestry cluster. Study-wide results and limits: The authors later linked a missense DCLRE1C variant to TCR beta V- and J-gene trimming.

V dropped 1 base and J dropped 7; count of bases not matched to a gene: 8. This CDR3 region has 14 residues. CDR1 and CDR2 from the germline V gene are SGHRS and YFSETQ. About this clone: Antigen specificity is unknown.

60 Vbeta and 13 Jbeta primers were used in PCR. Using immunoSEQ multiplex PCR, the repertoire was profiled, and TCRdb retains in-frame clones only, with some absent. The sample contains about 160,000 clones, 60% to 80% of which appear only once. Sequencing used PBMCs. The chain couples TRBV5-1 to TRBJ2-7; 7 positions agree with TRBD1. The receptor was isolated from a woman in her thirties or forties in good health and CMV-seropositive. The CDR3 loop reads CASSLSKGAREQYF. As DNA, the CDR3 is TGCGCCAGCAGCTTGTCGAAGGGGGCAAGGGAGCAGTACTTC.